Each of the 23 T cell receptor beta chains below was sequenced from the same sample in a study of neurological immune-mediated disorders (dated by TCRdb to the late 2010s). The library was made by 5' RACE. Sequencing took place on an Illumina HiSeq 2500. TCRdb passed the public sequencing reads through fastp at Q25 and MiXCR, retaining productive beta sequences. Rows are unified per CDR3 protein, each entry keeping the most common DNA and genes. The sample table shows about 80,000 distinct CDR3 sequences, and about 5% are seen once. The leading ten clones occupy 6.5% to 9% of the sample. The sample's time point label, in plain terms: longitudinal time-point 2. The sample consisted of PBMCs. The origin of the receptors is a woman aged 60 to 75 with multiple sclerosis.

The table lists this clonotype with many counts. This chain links TRBV18 with TRBJ1-1, with D maybe TRBD1 (5 bases). Between the trimmed V and J ends, which lost 2 bases and 6 bases, there was a span of 16 bases. CDR3 length: 15 amino acids. Per germline, CDR1 KGHSH and CDR2 LQKENI. The CDR3, as DNA: TGTGCCAGCTCACCATCTGGGGGAGGGAATCCTGAAGCTTTCTTT. Its translation: CASSPSGGGNPEAFF.

This clonotype was seen a handful of times. The genes are TRBV5-1 and TRBJ2-7; a weak D match, TRBD2 (6 bases). There are 14 residues in the CDR3. The germline V gene encodes CDR1 SGHRS and CDR2 YFSETQ. V was clipped by 0 bases and J by 6 bases, with 13 bases between them. The CDR3 sequence is CASSLAGRNSEQYF. The CDR3, as DNA: TGCGCCAGCAGCTTGGCCGGGAGAAACTCCGAGCAGTACTTC.

At least ten counts were recorded for this clonotype. This chain connects TRBV20-1 to TRBJ1-1; D uncertain. Trimming took off 3 bases at V and 0 bases at J, with 8 bases between the two ends. CDR1 is DFQATT and CDR2 is SNEGSKA in the germline V gene (reference sequence). There are 13 residues in the CDR3. The CDR3 is CSARGLMNTEAFF. The CDR3 DNA reads as TGCAGTGCTAGGGGATTAATGAACACTGAAGCTTTCTTT.

This clonotype appeared many times. The V and J genes are TRBV12-3 or TRBV12-4 and TRBJ2-3; 12 bases line up with TRBD2. The CDR3 is 17 residues long. V was pared by 3 bases and J by 7 bases, with 11 bases of the junction left unmatched. The CDR3 sequence is CASSLRLAGASGNTQYF. The CDR3 nucleotides read TGTGCCAGCAGTTTGAGACTAGCGGGGGCGAGCGGGAATACGCAGTATTTT.

This chain links TRBV30 with TRBJ2-1; perhaps TRBD2 as D (6 bases). The CDR3 has 13 residues. Trimming stripped 1 base from V and 4 bases from J, with 8 bases between. Germline loops: CDR1 GTSNPN, CDR2 SVGIG (reference sequence). CDR3 sequence: CAWSGGGYNEQFF. As DNA, the CDR3 is TGTGCCTGGAGTGGTGGGGGGTACAATGAGCAGTTCTTC.

This clonotype was seen many times. The CDR3, as DNA: TGCGCCAGCAGCCGGGACCGGCTAAATTCACCCCTCCACTTT. Protein sequence: CASSRDRLNSPLHF. The chain combines TRBV5-1 with TRBJ1-6, with D possibly being TRBD1 (5 bases). V shed 4 bases and J shed 7 bases, with 12 bases lying between them. There are 14 residues in the CDR3. Germline CDR1 SGHRS, CDR2 YFSETQ.

Ten or more counts support this clonotype. The genes are TRBV20-1 and TRBJ1-1; the D is unclear. The V end was cut by 5 bases, the J end by 1 base, with 11 bases between. The CDR3 is made up of 13 amino acids. The germline V gene has CDR1 DFQATT and CDR2 SNEGSKA (reference sequence). The CDR3 loop is CSAAPGGNTEAFF. CDR3 nucleotides: TGCAGTGCTGCCCCAGGTGGGAACACTGAAGCTTTCTTT.

This clonotype was found many times. The V gene is TRBV27, the J gene TRBJ2-2; no reliable D call. V dropped 3 bases and J dropped 3 bases, with 8 bases sitting between them. Germline V gene sequence: CDR1 MNHEY, CDR2 SMNVEV (reference sequence). This CDR3 contains 14 residues. In DNA form, the CDR3 reads TGTGCCAGCAGTTTTTGGTTGGACACCGGGGAGCTGTTTTTT. Protein sequence: CASSFWLDTGELFF.

This clonotype was seen many times. CDR3 region: CASSLGLGFQETQYF. The CDR3 nucleotides read TGCGCCAGCAGCTTGGGACTGGGGTTCCAAGAGACCCAGTACTTC. The rearrangement uses TRBV5-1 and TRBJ2-5; D gene ambiguous. Germline CDR1 and CDR2: SGHRS and YFSETQ. This CDR3 has 15 amino acids. V was trimmed by 0 bases and J by 1 base, leaving 10 bases between them.

The sample holds many counts of this clonotype. The rearrangement uses TRBV28 and TRBJ2-7; tentatively, D is TRBD1 (5 bases). With 3 bases removed from V and 4 bases from J, the gap between germline ends came to 10 bases. Germline V gives CDR1 MDHEN, CDR2 SYDVKM. The CDR3 covers 13 residues. This chain's CDR3 is CASSFSDKYEQYF. The CDR3 nucleotides read TGTGCCAGCAGTTTCTCGGACAAATACGAGCAGTACTTC. Variable domain in full (rest from reference TRBV28 and TRBJ2-7): DVKVTQSSRYLVKRTGEKVFLECVQDMDHENMFWYRQDPGLGLRLIYFSYDVKMKEKGDIPEGYSVSREKKERFSLILESASTNQTSMYLCASSFSDKYEQYFGPGTRLTVT.

The genes are TRBV6-6 and TRBJ2-3, with TRBD2 matching 11 bases. Germline CDR1 MNHNY, CDR2 SVGAGI (reference sequence). J gave up 5 bases and V 1 base, and 5 bases lay outside the gene matches. The CDR3 runs to 16 residues. Here the CDR3 reads CASSYFSGGALDTQYF. The CDR3 nucleotides are TGTGCCAGCAGTTACTTTAGCGGGGGGGCCCTAGATACGCAGTATTTT.

This clonotype was picked up many times. This chain links TRBV7-2 with TRBJ2-3; no firm D call. The CDR3 is 15 residues long. From germline, CDR1 is SGHTA and CDR2 FQGNSA. The germline V and J ends were trimmed by 2 bases and 3 bases, with 12 bases remaining between them. This CDR3 reads CASSLFPIQTDTQYF. CDR3 coding DNA: TGTGCCAGCAGCTTATTCCCCATCCAGACAGATACGCAGTATTTT.

This clonotype was recorded at least ten times. The chain links TRBV2 to TRBJ1-4; TRBD1 matches 8 bases. The trim removed 5 bases at V and 8 bases at J, leaving 7 bases unmatched. Germline values: CDR1 SNHLY, CDR2 FYNNEI. CDR3 size: 14 residues. The CDR3 is CASSIQGGKEKLFF. The CDR3 DNA reads as TGTGCCAGCAGTATACAGGGGGGGAAGGAAAAACTGTTTTTT.

This clonotype came up many times. Germline and junction disagree at one end, which may indicate a read error. This sequence joins TRBV29-1 and TRBJ1-2; 8 nucleotides align to TRBD1. CDR1 SQVTM and CDR2 ANQGSEA come from the germline V gene. The CDR3 contains 13 residues. The CDR3 region is CRVALTGANGYTF. For the CDR3, the DNA is TGCAGAGTTGCTCTGACAGGGGCAAATGGCTACACCTTC.

The sample holds many counts of this clonotype. The chain has TRBV5-1 and TRBJ1-6; perhaps TRBD1 as D (5 bases). CDR1 and CDR2 (germline): SGHRS, YFSETQ. The CDR3 has 16 residues. V lost 3 bases and J lost 8, with 18 bases in between. The CDR3 is CASSSGTALIDSPLHF. The CDR3 bases are TGCGCCAGCAGCTCGGGGACGGCCCTTATCGATTCACCCCTCCACTTT. Variable domain in full (rest from reference TRBV5-1 and TRBJ1-6): KAGVTQTPRYLIKTRGQQVTLSCSPISGHRSVSWYQQTPGQGLQFLFEYFSETQRNKGNFPGRFSGRQFSNSRSEMNVSTLELGDSALYLCASSSGTALIDSPLHFGNGTRLTVT.

Many counts were recorded for this clonotype. The chain recombines TRBV10-3 with TRBJ2-7; a weak D match, TRBD2 (6 bases). The V end was cut by 7 bases, the J end by 1 base, with 23 bases between. CDR3 length equals 17 residues. Germline assignment: CDR1 ENHRY and CDR2 SYGVKD. CDR3: CAIKIRGKGRSSYEQYF. The DNA for the CDR3 is TGTGCCATCAAGATCCGCGGGAAAGGGAGGAGTTCCTACGAGCAGTACTTC.

This clonotype showed up many times. The chain carries TRBV5-1 and TRBJ2-1; D might be TRBD1 (6 bases). Trimming stripped 3 bases from V and 0 bases from J, with 10 bases between. CDR3 size: 15 residues. Germline loops: CDR1 SGHRS, CDR2 YFSETQ. The CDR3 spells CASSSDSDSYNEQFF. The CDR3 bases are TGCGCCAGCAGCTCGGACAGTGACTCCTACAATGAGCAGTTCTTC.

In this sample, this clonotype turned up many times. The chain links TRBV5-5 to TRBJ2-1; no clear D. Germline V gives CDR1 SGHKS, CDR2 YYEKEE (reference sequence). This CDR3 is 14 amino acids long. V dropped 4 bases and J dropped 4 bases, with 12 bases sitting between them. CDR3 bases: TGTGCCAGCAGCCGGGCCCCACCTTACAATGAGCAGTTCTTC. It encodes CASSRAPPYNEQFF.

The sample holds many counts of this clonotype. The chain is built from TRBV5-1 and TRBJ2-1, with D uncertain. The CDR3 consists of 16 residues. V lost 5 bases to trimming and J lost 0 bases, with 15 bases between them. CDR1 is SGHRS and CDR2 is YFSETQ in the germline V gene. The CDR3 protein is CASSGPDPSSYNEQFF. The CDR3, as DNA: TGCGCCAGCAGTGGTCCGGATCCGAGCTCCTACAATGAGCAGTTCTTC.

This clonotype was found many times. The chain couples TRBV27 to TRBJ2-2, with D perhaps matching TRBD2 (7 bases). CDR3 length equals 16 residues. Trimming stripped 2 bases from V and 1 base from J, with 11 bases between. The germline V gene has CDR1 MNHEY and CDR2 SMNVEV (reference sequence). CDR3 amino acids: CASSLKGGLNTGELFF. DNA for the CDR3: TGTGCCAGCAGTTTAAAGGGGGGGCTGAACACCGGGGAGCTGTTTTTT.

This clonotype was picked up many times. The rearrangement uses TRBV7-6 and TRBJ1-2; unclear D gene. CDR1 and CDR2 from the germline V gene are SGHVS and FNYEAQ. Trimming took off 0 bases at V and 3 bases at J, with 11 bases between the two ends. This CDR3 comprises 15 residues. The CDR3 is CASSLAPDPYYGYTF. CDR3 sequence (DNA): TGTGCCAGCAGCTTAGCCCCAGACCCCTACTATGGCTACACCTTC.

In this sample, this clonotype turned up many times. This chain uses TRBV5-1 with TRBJ2-5; 9 bases are shared with TRBD2. The V gene end was trimmed by 0 bases and the J gene end by 1 base; junction bases not matched to a gene: 1. The CDR3 totals 15 residues. Germline loops: CDR1 SGHRS, CDR2 YFSETQ. For the CDR3, the DNA is TGCGCCAGCAGCTTGGGTAGCGGGGGCCAAGAGACCCAGTACTTC. As protein: CASSLGSGGQETQYF. Full variable domain (remainder filled in from reference TRBV5-1 and TRBJ2-5): KAGVTQTPRYLIKTRGQQVTLSCSPISGHRSVSWYQQTPGQGLQFLFEYFSETQRNKGNFPGRFSGRQFSNSRSEMNVSTLELGDSALYLCASSLGSGGQETQYFGPGTRLLVL.

This clonotype has ten or more counts. The CDR3 region is CASSRRGASYEQYF. CDR3 bases: TGTGCCAGCAGCCGACGGGGGGCGTCCTACGAGCAGTACTTC. The chain recombines TRBV5-6 with TRBJ2-7; D possibly corresponds to TRBD2 (7 bases). The germline CDR1 and CDR2 sequences are SGHDT and YYEEEE. Trimming took 4 bases from V and 1 from J, leaving 12 bases between them. The CDR3 covers 14 residues.